Shown below are 2 T cell receptor beta chains from a single sample sequenced in a study of T-cell reconstitution after alpha-beta-depleted transplantation in children. Unique molecular identifiers were used to barcode this TCRbeta library. Each CDR3 protein gets one entry after TCRdb re-called the PCR reads with MiXCR. The sample has roughly 590,000 distinct CDR3 sequences; approximately 17% are singletons. The sequenced sample was PBMCs from the stem cell graft donor, obtained from the stem cell graft. The receptors were gathered from a human donor who donated a stem cell graft to a child with acute myeloid leukemia.

The chain recombines TRBV9 with TRBJ2-7; 8 bases are a match to TRBD2. There are 16 residues in the CDR3. The V and J ends lost 4 bases and 3 bases, in that order; junction bases with no gene match: 12. Germline-derived CDR1 and CDR2 are SGDLS and YYNGEE. CDR3 DNA: TGTGCCAGCAGCCCCCGAGGGAGCGGGGGATACTACGAGCAGTACTTC. It yields the protein CASSPRGSGGYYEQYF.

The chain couples TRBV20-1 to TRBJ1-5; D remains unclear. Germline loops: CDR1 DFQATT, CDR2 SNEGSKA (reference sequence). The CDR3 loop spans 18 amino acids. V was clipped by 5 bases and J by 0 bases, with 23 bases between them. The CDR3 DNA is TGCAGTGCTCCTGAAAGAGGCCACTCCGCTTATAGCAATCAGCCCCAGCATTTT. Its protein is CSAPERGHSAYSNQPQHF.